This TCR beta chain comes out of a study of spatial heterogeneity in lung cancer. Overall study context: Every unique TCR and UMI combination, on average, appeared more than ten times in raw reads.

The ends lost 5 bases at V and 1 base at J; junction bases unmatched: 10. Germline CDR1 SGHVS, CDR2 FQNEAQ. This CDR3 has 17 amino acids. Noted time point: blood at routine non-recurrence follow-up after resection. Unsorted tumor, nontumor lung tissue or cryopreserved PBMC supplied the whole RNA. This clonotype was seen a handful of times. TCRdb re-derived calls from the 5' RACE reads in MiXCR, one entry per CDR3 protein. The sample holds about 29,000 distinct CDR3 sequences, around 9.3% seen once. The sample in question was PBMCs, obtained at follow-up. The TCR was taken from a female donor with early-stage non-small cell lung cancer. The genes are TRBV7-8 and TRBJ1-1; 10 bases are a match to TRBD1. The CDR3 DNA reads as TGTGCCAGCAGCCTAGGGGTGGGACAGGGGCCGAACACTGAAGCTTTCTTT. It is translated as CASSLGVGQGPNTEAFF.